This section outlines one T cell receptor beta chain sequence together with its context. The antigen remains undetermined. This entry comes from a study of T cell responses to AZD1222 COVID-19 vaccine. Study-level results: Along spike, vaccine-associated CD4 TCRs were found throughout, with dominance at 160-218 and 743-854. The study reported that nearly half of spike-specific TCRs target unmutated variant regions.

Measured with immunoSEQ multiplex PCR; TCRdb has only the in-frame clones, and not every one. The profile shows 130,000 or so clones, roughly 88% of them singletons. With V trimmed by 0 bases and J by 1 base, 8 bases remained unmatched. This CDR3 has 19 amino acids. Looked up from germline, CDR1 is MNHNS and CDR2 is SASEGT. This chain connects TRBV6-1 to TRBJ1-5; TRBD1 aligns across 11 bases. The source of this sequence is an adult who received the AZD1222 COVID-19 vaccine. This material consisted of peripheral blood, taken 28 days after the second AZD1222 dose. The CDR3 here is CASSEAIRGTGGSNQPQHF. The CDR3 bases are TGTGCCAGCAGTGAAGCGATTCGAGGGACAGGGGGAAGCAATCAGCCCCAGCATTTT.